Described below is a single T cell receptor (beta chain) sequence and its context. The germline gives CDR1 MNHEY, CDR2 SMNVEV (reference sequence). The CDR3 is made up of 15 amino acids. J was trimmed by 2 bases and V by 6 bases; bases with no gene match: 8. This specimen belongs to a study of blood T cell repertoires in COVID-19. On the study more broadly: From the United States, Italy and Spain came samples of acute and convalescent COVID-19.

The method was immunoSEQ multiplex PCR; TCRdb's version includes in-frame clones alone and lacks a portion of them. The repertoire includes about 150,000 clones, 75% to 90% of them detected once, and roughly 2.9% sits in the top ten. This clonotype was sampled from a man aged 60 to 69 with active or convalescent COVID-19. Input material: peripheral blood. The chain employs TRBV27 and TRBJ1-1; TRBD1 matches 8 bases. The CDR3 here is CASRLPGGSNTEAFF. For the CDR3, the DNA is TGTGCCAGCAGGCTCCCAGGGGGCTCCAACACTGAAGCTTTCTTT.